The present entry profiles one T cell receptor (beta chain) with its context. Its target is unknown. TCRdb independently ran MiXCR on the 5' RACE reads; one entry per CDR3 protein. The sample records approximately 220,000 distinct CDR3 sequences, around 10% being singletons. The data originate from a study of identical twins. Study results and caveats: Compared with models, monozygotic twins showed more out-of-frame TCR alpha sharing. Cross-sectional statistics, not tracking of the same donors, supported the conclusions. Twins showed weaker excess sharing in their beta out-of-frame sequences. Researchers reported excess low generation probability among twin-shared out-of-frame alpha sequences.

V shed 0 bases, J shed 10 bases, and the junction held 13 bases outside the gene matches. CDR3 length: 18 residues. Germline CDR1 LGHNA, CDR2 YSLEER. The TCR comes from a woman younger than 30 in good health. V gene TRBV4-3 combines with J gene TRBJ2-2, with TRBD2 identical over 11 bases. The sequencing sample was made of memory (CD45RO+) T cells sorted from blood. The CDR3 sequence: CASSQDTRLAGGAPELFF. The CDR3 coding sequence is TGCGCCAGCAGCCAAGATACGCGGCTAGCGGGAGGTGCCCCGGAGCTGTTTTTT.